This TCR beta chain was identified in a study of response to subunit inactivated influenza vaccine. This clonotype has more than one count but fewer than ten. Antigen specificity is unknown. MiXCR, run by TCRdb on the RT-PCR reads, gives a single entry per CDR3 protein. The sample holds hundreds of thousands of distinct CDR3 sequences, about 18% seen once. The study, taken as a whole, reports: The authors offered the suggestion that each seasonal influenza vaccination recruits few new T cells.

Trimming took off 8 bases at V and 1 base at J, with 12 bases between the two ends. The germline V gene has CDR1 SGHTA and CDR2 FQGNSA. This CDR3 is 15 amino acids long. Sequenced material: PBMCs from blood, taken around 5 days after vaccination. This sequence joins TRBV7-2 and TRBJ2-6; unclear D gene. The receptor was derived from a man aged 45-65 years who received an inactivated influenza vaccine. The CDR3 loop is CASGRRRSGANVLTF. In DNA form, the CDR3 reads TGTGCCAGCGGACGTAGGAGATCTGGGGCCAACGTCCTGACTTTC.